The clone carrying this TCR beta chain was recorded only once. Antigen specificity is unknown. The CDR3 length is 14 residues. Germline values: CDR1 LNHDA, CDR2 SQIVND (reference sequence). V shed 6 bases and J 1 base; nucleotides not matched to a gene: 3. This sample is part of a study of OX40 agonist ivuxolimab in advanced cancers. Study at large: Earlier anti-PD-1, anti-PD-L1 or anti-CTLA-4 therapy was permitted; less than 50% had received some.

Profiling relied on immunoSEQ multiplex PCR, and the TCRdb table lists in-frame clones only, not all of them. The profile shows tens of thousands of clones, approximately 86% of them singletons. General study findings and limits: At 0.1 to 3.0 mg/kg and by week 6, CD4+ and CD8+ T cells in the blood had expanded clonally. Expanded peripheral T-cell antigen specificity went undetermined. On average, a greater number of expanded clones characterised CD8+ T cells relative to CD4+.

J is TRBJ2-1 and V is TRBV19; TRBD2 matches 7 bases. The sample consisted of CD4+ or CD8+ T cells sorted from blood, taken in a trial of the OX40 agonist ivuxolimab. This receptor was obtained from an adult with an advanced solid tumor such as melanoma, head and neck, liver or kidney cancer. The CDR3 nucleotides are TGTGCCAGTAGCCCCGGGGGGTCCTACAATGAGCAGTTCTTC. Protein: CASSPGGSYNEQFF.